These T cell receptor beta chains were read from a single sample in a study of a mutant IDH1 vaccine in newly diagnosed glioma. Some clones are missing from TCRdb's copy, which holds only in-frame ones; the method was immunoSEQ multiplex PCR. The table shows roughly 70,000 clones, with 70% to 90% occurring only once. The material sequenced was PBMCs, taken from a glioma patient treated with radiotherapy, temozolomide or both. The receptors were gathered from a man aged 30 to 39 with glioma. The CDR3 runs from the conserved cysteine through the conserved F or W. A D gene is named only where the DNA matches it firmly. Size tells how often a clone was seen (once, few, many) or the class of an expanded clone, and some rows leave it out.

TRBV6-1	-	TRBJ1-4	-	TGTGCCAGCAGTGAAGTCGGGACCAGGACTAATGAAAAACTGTTTTTT	CASSEVGTRTNEKLFF
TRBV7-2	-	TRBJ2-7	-	TGTGCCAGCAGCTTGGCGAGCGGACTACTCTACGAGCAGTGCTTC	CASSLASGLLYEQCF
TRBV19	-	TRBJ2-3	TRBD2	TGTGCCAGTATGCTAGCGGGGGTTACAGATACGCAGTATTTT	CASMLAGVTDTQYF
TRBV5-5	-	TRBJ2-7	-	TGTGCCAGCAGCTTGGCCAGGGAGAGATCCTACGAGCAGTACTTC	CASSLARERSYEQYF
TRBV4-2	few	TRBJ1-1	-	TGTGCCAGCAGCCAAGTCTCGAACACTGAAGCTTTCTTT	CASSQVSNTEAFF
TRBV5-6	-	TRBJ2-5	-	TGTGCCAGCAGCTTAGGGGCAGGTGAGACCCAGTACTTC	CASSLGAGETQYF
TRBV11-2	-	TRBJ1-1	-	TGTGCCAGCAGCTTTGACGGGCAGGGTGGCACTGAAGCTTTCTTT	CASSFDGQGGTEAFF
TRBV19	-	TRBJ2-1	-	TGTGCCAGTAGTATACGGACTGACAATGAGCAGTTCTTC	CASSIRTDNEQFF
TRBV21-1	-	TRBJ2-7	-	TGTGCCAGCAGCAAAGTGGGTGGCAGGGGGCGTAACGAGCAGTACTTC	CASSKVGGRGRNEQYF
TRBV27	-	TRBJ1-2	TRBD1	TGTGCCAGCAGGCGGGACAGGGTTTCCTATGGCTACACCTTC	CASRRDRVSYGYTF
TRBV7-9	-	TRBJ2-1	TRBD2	TGTGCCAGCAGCTCGACAGTCACTAGCGGACTATACAATGAGCAGTTCTTC	CASSSTVTSGLYNEQFF
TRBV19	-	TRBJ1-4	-	TGTGCCAGTAGTTCCAGACAGTCCTGGATCTCAACTAATGAAAAACTGTTTTTT	CASSSRQSWISTNEKLFF
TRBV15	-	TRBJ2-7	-	TGTGCCACCAGCACCCTCGGGAAACAGGGCTACGAGCAGTACTTC	CATSTLGKQGYEQYF
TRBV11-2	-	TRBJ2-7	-	TGTGCCAGCAGCCCACTAAGCGAGCAGTACTTC	CASSPLSEQYF
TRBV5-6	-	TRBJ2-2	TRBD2	TGTGCCAGCAGCTTATTACCTAGCGGGGGGTCCACCGGGGAGCTGTTTTTT	CASSLLPSGGSTGELFF
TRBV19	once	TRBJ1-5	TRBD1	TGTGCCAGTAGGGACGGGGACAGGGGCGGAGGGGGCAATCAGCCCCAGCATTTT	CASRDGDRGGGGNQPQHF
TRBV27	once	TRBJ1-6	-	TGTGCCAGCAGTCATCGGCCGATTCCGTCATCCTCCTATAATTCACCCCTCCACTTT	CASSHRPIPSSSYNSPLHF
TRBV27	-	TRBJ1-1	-	TGTGCCAGCAGTTCGGTGAACACTGAAGCTTTCTTT	CASSSVNTEAFF
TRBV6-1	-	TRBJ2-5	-	TGTGCCAGCAGAGACAGAAGGGAGACCCAGTACTTC	CASRDRRETQYF
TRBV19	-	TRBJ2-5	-	TGTGCCAGTAGTTGGGGTACCTCCGTCTACCAAGAGACCCAGTACTTC	CASSWGTSVYQETQYF
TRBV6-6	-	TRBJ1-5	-	TGTGCCAGCAGTTACAAGGGGGGGAGAAATCAGCCCCAGCATTTT	CASSYKGGRNQPQHF
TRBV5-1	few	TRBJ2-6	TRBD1	TGCGCCAGCAGCTTGGCCTTCGGCAGGGGGTACTCTGGGGCCAACGTCCTGACTTTC	CASSLAFGRGYSGANVLTF
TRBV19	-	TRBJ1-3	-	TGTGCCAGTAGTATCATGGGGTGGACAGCGACAAACTCTGGAAACACCATATATTTT	CASSIMGWTATNSGNTIYF
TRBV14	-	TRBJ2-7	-	TGTGCCAGCAGCCAAGGGTCAGGTTACGAGCAGTACTTC	CASSQGSGYEQYF
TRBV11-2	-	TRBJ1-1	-	TGTGCCAGCAGCCAAGGGGGGAGGAACACTGAAGCTTTCTTT	CASSQGGRNTEAFF
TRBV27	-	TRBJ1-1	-	TGTGCCAGCAGCAGGCCGACAGGTGATTTGAACACTGAAGCTTTCTTT	CASSRPTGDLNTEAFF
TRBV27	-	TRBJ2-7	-	TGTGCCAGCAGTGTACTAAGGGACGAGCAGTACTTC	CASSVLRDEQYF
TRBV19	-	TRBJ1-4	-	TGTGCCAGTAAAATCGGCCAAAAAAGTGAAAAACTGTTTTTT	CASKIGQKSEKLFF
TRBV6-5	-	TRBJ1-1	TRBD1	TGTGCCAGCACCCAAGGACAGGGATTGAACACTGAAGCTTTCTTT	CASTQGQGLNTEAFF
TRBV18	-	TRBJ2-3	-	TGTGCCAGCTCACCAATTCCAGGCGCAGATACGCAGTATTTT	CASSPIPGADTQYF